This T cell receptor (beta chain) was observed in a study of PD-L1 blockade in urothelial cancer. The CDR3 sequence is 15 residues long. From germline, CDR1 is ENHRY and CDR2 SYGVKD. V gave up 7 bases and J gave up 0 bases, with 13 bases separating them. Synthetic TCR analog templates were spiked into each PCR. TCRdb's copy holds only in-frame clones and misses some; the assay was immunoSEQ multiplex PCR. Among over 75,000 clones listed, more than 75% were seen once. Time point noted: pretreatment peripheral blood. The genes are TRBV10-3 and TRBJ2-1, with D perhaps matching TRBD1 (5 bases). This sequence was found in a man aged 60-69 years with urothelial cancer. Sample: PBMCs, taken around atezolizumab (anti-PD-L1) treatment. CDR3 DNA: TGTGCCATCACCCCGACAGTGAACTCCTACAATGAGCAGTTCTTC. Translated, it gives CAITPTVNSYNEQFF.